This T cell receptor beta chain was identified in a study of T cell responses to AZD1222 COVID-19 vaccine. Study outcomes and limitations: The reported proportion of spike-specific TCRs targeting unmutated variant regions was nearly half. Among those given AZD1222, only 6 or 7 were seropositive at baseline.

Measured with immunoSEQ multiplex PCR; TCRdb has only the in-frame clones, and not every one. This table holds roughly 150,000 clones, nearly 95% found once. The CDR3 runs to 16 residues. Trimming cost V 5 bases and J 6 bases; bases outside gene matches: 14. Germline CDR1 is SGHVS and CDR2 is FQNEAQ. Notes on this clone: Its specificity is not known.

The material was peripheral blood, obtained on day 0 of AZD1222 vaccination. The clonotype comes from an adult in good health. V is TRBV7-8 and J is TRBJ1-2, with 8 bases fitting TRBD1. The CDR3 sequence: CASSPRRMDRADGYTF. CDR3 sequence (DNA): TGTGCCAGCAGCCCCCGTCGCATGGACAGGGCGGATGGCTACACCTTC.